What follows are 11 T cell receptor beta chains derived from one specimen sequenced in a study of vaccination effects on CD4 cells after COVID-19. Data came from immunoSEQ multiplex PCR; TCRdb stores just in-frame clones and leaves some out. Of 50,000 or so clones listed, over 60% are singletons. These receptors have no identified antigens. It was after around eleven days of culture that CD4+ T cells were isolated. This individual contracted SARS-CoV-2 between March and December 2020, as verified by PCR. Participants got two doses of BNT162b2 or mRNA-1273 vaccine. The material was CD4+ T cells from PBMCs cultured without peptide, obtained after COVID-19 vaccination. Every receptor here comes from a human donor who had a prior SARS-CoV-2 infection.

The J gene is TRBJ2-2, the V gene TRBV9; 8 bases align to TRBD1. Germline CDR1 and CDR2: SGDLS and YYNGEE. CDR3 length equals 16 residues. The J segment lost 0 bases and the V segment lost 7 bases, leaving 8 bases of the junction unmatched. The CDR3 coding sequence is TGTGCCAGCGCACGACCGGGACAGGCGAACACCGGGGAGCTGTTTTTT. It specifies CASARPGQANTGELFF.

The chain recombines TRBV5-4 with TRBJ2-7, with TRBD2 matching 13 bases. Germline CDR1 SGHNT, CDR2 YYREEE (reference sequence). V lost 3 bases to trimming and J lost 4 bases; unmatched junction nucleotides: 4. CDR3 length equals 15 residues. CDR3 DNA: TGTGCCAGCAGCTCGGGACTAGCGGGGTTATACGAGCAGTACTTC. Its translation: CASSSGLAGLYEQYF.

The chain recombines TRBV25-1 with TRBJ1-2; D remains unclear. CDR3 length equals 14 residues. In germline, CDR1 is MGHDK, CDR2 SYGVNS. Trimming took off 1 base at V and 4 bases at J, with 10 bases between the two ends. This chain's CDR3 is CASSELSSSYGYTF. The CDR3 region has the DNA TGTGCCAGCAGTGAATTGTCCAGTTCCTATGGCTACACCTTC.

CDR3 nucleotides: TGTGCCAGCTCACCACCGGGACAGAGCAATCAGCCCCAGCATTTT. Protein sequence: CASSPPGQSNQPQHF. V usage is TRBV18 and J usage is TRBJ1-5, with 7 bases fitting TRBD1. The germline V gene encodes CDR1 KGHSH and CDR2 LQKENI. This CDR3 comprises 15 residues. Unmatched junction bases numbered 0, after V lost 0 bases and J lost 1 base.

The V and J genes are TRBV10-3 and TRBJ1-1; perhaps TRBD1 as D (5 bases). With 6 bases removed from V and 0 bases from J, the gap between germline ends came to 17 bases. Germline-derived CDR1 and CDR2 are ENHRY and SYGVKD. The CDR3 covers 16 residues. Here the CDR3 reads CAISPGTRGMNTEAFF. The CDR3, as DNA: TGTGCCATCAGCCCCGGGACCCGAGGAATGAACACTGAAGCTTTCTTT.

The V and J genes are TRBV2 and TRBJ1-1; D is ambiguous. This CDR3 comprises 13 residues. Germline lookup yields CDR1 SNHLY and CDR2 FYNNEI. V gave up 6 bases and J gave up 4 bases, with 12 bases separating them. Here the CDR3 reads CASREEVGTEAFF. CDR3 sequence (DNA): TGTGCCAGCAGAGAGGAAGTGGGCACTGAAGCTTTCTTT.

CDR3 nucleotide sequence: TGTGCCAGCAGCCTCCGCTACAATGAGCAGTTCTTC. Protein sequence: CASSLRYNEQFF. This chain joins TRBV3-1 (or the pseudogene TRBV3-2) and TRBJ2-1; no reliable D call. The V gene lost 4 bases and the J gene lost 3 bases, with 4 bases spanning the gap. Germline V gene data show CDR1 as LGHDT and CDR2 as YNNKEL (reference sequence). CDR3 size: 12 residues.

This clone was seen only a few times. J is TRBJ2-5 and V is TRBV5-1, with TRBD1 matching over 7 bases. This CDR3 spans 13 amino acids. Germline V gene data show CDR1 as SGHRS and CDR2 as YFSETQ. J lost 4 bases, V lost 5 bases, and 5 bases had no gene match. CDR3 nucleotide sequence: TGCGCCAGCAGGAAGGGGGCGTTAGAGACCCAGTACTTC. It translates to CASRKGALETQYF.

This clone was observed a few times. This chain links TRBV7-2 with TRBJ2-1; TRBD1 matches 11 bases. V lost 4 bases, J lost 8 bases, and 7 bases stayed unmatched. Germline V gene lookup returns CDR1 SGHTA and CDR2 FQGNSA. The CDR3 runs to 15 residues. DNA of the CDR3: TGTGCCAGCAGCTCCCAAGGACAGGGGGCCTATGAGCAGTTCTTC. Its translation: CASSSQGQGAYEQFF.

The gene calls are TRBV10-3 and TRBJ2-3; 10 bases align to TRBD2. The germline V gene has CDR1 ENHRY and CDR2 SYGVKD. V lost 11 bases to trimming and J lost 4 bases; unmatched junction nucleotides: 12. The CDR3 is 15 residues long. The CDR3 sequence: CAARPTTSGSDTQYF. For the CDR3, the DNA is TGTGCCGCGCGCCCCACGACTAGCGGGTCAGATACGCAGTATTTT.

The genes are TRBV15 and TRBJ2-2, with D uncertain. Trimming took 4 bases from V and 2 from J, leaving 8 bases between them. This CDR3 has 14 amino acids. Germline V lookup: CDR1 LNHNV, CDR2 YYDKDF (reference sequence). As DNA, the CDR3 is TGTGCCACCAGCAACCCAAGAAACACCGGGGAGCTGTTTTTT. Translating gives CATSNPRNTGELFF.